The rows below give T cell receptor beta chains drawn from one sample of a study of T cell repertoires in cytomegalovirus infection. Antigens of these TCRs are unknown. TCRdb ran MiXCR on the reads and lists one entry per CDR3 protein. This repertoire shows about 20,000 distinct CDR3 sequences, approximately 39% found once; its top ten account for approximately 96%. Specimen: CD8+ T cells from cultured PBMCs, collected from culture after CMV antigen stimulation. These receptors all come from a human donor in good health (CMV status not recorded). Some clones in this sample may be carry-over from other donors' samples. CDR3s include the opening cysteine and the closing phenylalanine or tryptophan. Fields, in order: V gene, CDR3 protein.

TRBV6-2/TRBV6-3 CAGGYNEQFF
TRBV7-8 CASSPPGQENYGYTF
TRBV15 CATSRDRTGHNNSPLHF
TRBV4-1 CASSQEETGVGGNTIYF
TRBV19 CASSIDLPGQGAPYEQYF
TRBV12-3/TRBV12-4 CASSWDRLSSYNSPLHF
TRBV12-3/TRBV12-4 CASSSPGLLYNEQFF
TRBV5-4 CASSLMGAEQYF
TRBV4-3 CASSQEDEKLFF
TRBV14 CASSVQGYGELFF
TRBV27 CASITQGEQYF
TRBV6-5 CASSPFGAGKGNEQFF
TRBV4-3 CASSQGIGQGAFDTEAFF
TRBV7-8 CASSFQGNYGYTF
TRBV18 CASSLTTGGSDNEQFF
TRBV18 CASSPEADTQYF
TRBV18 CASSWTAYGYTF
TRBV7-8 CASSLRDRIKEQFF
TRBV6-1 CASSEEVLGFGGF
TRBV20-1 CSARAPQEHYEQYF
TRBV12-3/TRBV12-4 CASSFKPGQETQYF
TRBV7-6 CASTPGDGSNQPQHF
TRBV27 CASSTDGYYEQYF
TRBV12-3/TRBV12-4 CASRPGNQPQHF
TRBV7-8 CASSPHPTTGPHEQFF
TRBV4-3 CASSPATGAVSYGYTF
TRBV6-2/TRBV6-3 CASKEAGINQPQHF
TRBV27 CASNRSGGKSNEQFF
TRBV5-8 CASSLESGGEQFF
TRBV12-3/TRBV12-4 CASSLGKQGFTGELFF
TRBV10-2 CATNDRGNYEQYF
TRBV7-2 CASIGTSGTGLSYEQYF
TRBV24-1 CATGTSGNNEQFF
TRBV6-6 CASSYTRSSTEAFF
TRBV12-3/TRBV12-4 CASSLFSPYEQYF
TRBV7-4 CASSSTEGSIGTEAFF
TRBV4-1 CASSHTGLAGVGEQYF
TRBV7-2 CASSLQGGYYEQYF
TRBV27 CASSSDRVGTEAFF
TRBV6-1 CASSEEQWAPVDYEQYF